The clone carrying this TCR beta chain has a count of ten or more. The patients, a group without prior chemotherapy, radiotherapy or other malignancies, were all node-negative on CT and PET/CT. By two-round multiplex PCR, the TCR beta CDR3 was amplified from genomic DNA. The first round of PCR was done with primers that matched each TRBV and TRBJ gene. TCRdb processed the multiplex PCR reads anew with MiXCR; each CDR3 protein has one entry. The table lists some 35,000 distinct CDR3 sequences, about 32% of them singletons. The record originates from a study of prognosis after radiotherapy for stage I lung cancer. Overall study: A biologically effective dose of at least 100 Gy came via 3-5 SBRT fractions. Progression was not significant in approximately 14 patients, whereas several developed distant metastases (median 7 months) after radiotherapy.

The material sequenced was PBMCs, taken before or after stereotactic body radiation therapy (not recorded which). The origin of this receptor is a donor aged 50 or older with non-small cell lung cancer.

CDR3 residues: CASSFGQDEKLFF. The CDR3 coding sequence is TGTGCCAGCAGTTTCGGTCAGGATGAAAAACTGTTTTTT. V gene TRBV28 combines with J gene TRBJ1-4, with unresolved D. This CDR3 contains 13 residues. Trimming removed 3 bases from V and 6 bases from J, with 8 bases in between. Germline values: CDR1 MDHEN, CDR2 SYDVKM. The full variable domain, with the rest looked up from reference TRBV28 and TRBJ1-4, is DVKVTQSSRYLVKRTGEKVFLECVQDMDHENMFWYRQDPGLGLRLIYFSYDVKMKEKGDIPEGYSVSREKKERFSLILESASTNQTSMYLCASSFGQDEKLFFGSGTQLSVL.